One sample yielded the 13 T cell receptor beta chains listed below, sequenced in a study of T cells in Graves' hyperthyroidism and ophthalmopathy. Researchers amplified the TCR beta CDR3 regions from RNA transcripts. The HTBI primer set drove a first-round RT-PCR of the TCR CDR3. TCRdb independently ran MiXCR on the multiplex PCR reads; one entry per CDR3 protein. The sample includes around 480,000 distinct CDR3 sequences, 14% of them seen just once. Input material: blood. The receptor source for this set is a woman aged 18-30 years with Graves' hyperthyroidism.

The chain links TRBV19 to TRBJ1-3, with TRBD1 matching 7 bases. CDR3 length: 15 residues. Looked up from germline, CDR1 is LNHDA and CDR2 is SQIVND (reference sequence). The J segment lost 4 bases and the V segment lost 2 bases, leaving 5 bases of the junction unmatched. CDR3 bases: TGTGCCAGTAGTATATACAGGGGCGAAGGAAACACCATATATTTT. Its translation is CASSIYRGEGNTIYF.

The sample holds many counts of this clonotype. The chain joins TRBV10-3 to TRBJ1-5; D may be TRBD1 (5 bases). Germline assignment: CDR1 ENHRY and CDR2 SYGVKD. The CDR3 runs 13 residues. V gave up 7 bases and J gave up 9 bases, with 16 bases separating them. The CDR3 nucleotides read TGTGCCATCAAATCCCCCCTCGGGGGGCCCCAGCATTTT. Translating it yields CAIKSPLGGPQHF.

In its sample, this clonotype was seen a few times. One end of the junction is discordant with germline, which a read error may explain. This sequence joins TRBV3-1 and TRBJ2-1, with TRBD2 identical over 8 bases. Germline CDR1 LGHDT, CDR2 YNNKEL (reference sequence). The CDR3 contains 17 residues. CDR3 in DNA: TGTGCCAGCAGCCAAGATAGCCAAGCGGGAGTGGGGAATGAGCAGCTCTTC. It encodes CASSQDSQAGVGNEQLF.

The sample holds many counts of this clonotype. The chain carries TRBV5-1 and TRBJ1-2; TRBD1 might be the D (5 bases). V was clipped by 8 bases and J by 3 bases, with 17 bases between them. Germline V lookup: CDR1 SGHRS, CDR2 YFSETQ. The CDR3 contains 14 residues. The CDR3 reads CASRLGGVDYGYTF. CDR3 coding DNA: TGCGCCAGTCGATTGGGGGGTGTGGACTATGGCTACACCTTC. The full variable domain, in which reference TRBV5-1 and TRBJ1-2 provide the parts outside the CDR3, is KAGVTQTPRYLIKTRGQQVTLSCSPISGHRSVSWYQQTPGQGLQFLFEYFSETQRNKGNFPGRFSGRQFSNSRSEMNVSTLELGDSALYLCASRLGGVDYGYTFGSGTRLTVV.

This clonotype occurred many times. The gene calls are TRBV9 and TRBJ2-1, with D tentatively TRBD2 (6 bases). In germline, CDR1 is SGDLS, CDR2 YYNGEE. The CDR3 totals 15 residues. V was cut by 2 bases and J by 6 bases, with 15 bases left in between. CDR3 sequence reads: CASSVDLASRNEQFF. CDR3 DNA sequence: TGTGCCAGCAGCGTTGATCTAGCGTCCCGCAATGAGCAGTTCTTC.

This clonotype was detected once. V gene TRBV7-6 combines with J gene TRBJ2-2, with D uncertain. Trimming cost V 1 base and J 5 bases, with 20 bases left between them. The CDR3 is 18 residues long. CDR1 and CDR2 (germline): SGHVS, FNYEAQ. As DNA, the CDR3 is TGTGCCAGCAGCTTAGTTTCGGCCAGACACACACCGACCGGGGAGCTGTTTTTT. Its translation is CASSLVSARHTPTGELFF.

This clonotype was observed many times. This sequence joins TRBV3-1 and TRBJ1-1, with 9 nucleotides matching TRBD1. With 6 bases clipped from V and 6 bases from J, the junction kept 5 bases outside the gene matches. CDR1 and CDR2 (germline): LGHDT, YNNKEL (reference sequence). The CDR3 is made up of 13 amino acids. The CDR3 spells CASRQGAIAEAFF. The CDR3 nucleotides are TGTGCCAGCAGACAGGGGGCGATCGCTGAAGCTTTCTTT. The whole variable domain, filled in from reference TRBV3-1 and TRBJ1-1, reads DTAVSQTPKYLVTQMGNDKSIKCEQNLGHDTMYWYKQDSKKFLKIMFSYNNKELIINETVPNRFSPKSPDKAHLNLHINSLELGDSAVYFCASRQGAIAEAFFGQGTRLTVV.

This clonotype was observed many times. J is TRBJ1-2 and V is TRBV18; a weak D match, TRBD1 (5 bases). The CDR3 loop spans 14 amino acids. Germline V CDR1 and CDR2: KGHSH, LQKENI. V was clipped by 1 base and J by 2 bases, with 8 bases between them. CDR3 bases: TGTGCCAGCTCACCACAGGGACCAAACTATGGCTACACCTTC. Encoded protein: CASSPQGPNYGYTF.

This clonotype was recorded at least ten times. V gene TRBV20-1 combines with J gene TRBJ2-3; 12 nucleotides align to TRBD2. The CDR3 contains 17 residues. V lost 5 bases and J lost 1; bases outside the gene matches: 10. Germline V gene sequence: CDR1 DFQATT, CDR2 SNEGSKA (reference sequence). The CDR3 reads CSAPQTSGRSGTDTQYF. The CDR3 DNA is TGCAGTGCTCCCCAGACTAGCGGGAGAAGTGGCACAGATACGCAGTATTTT.

This clonotype was seen at least ten times. The rearrangement uses TRBV20-1 and TRBJ2-7; possibly TRBD1 or TRBD2 for D (5 bases each). The germline V gene has CDR1 DFQATT and CDR2 SNEGSKA (reference sequence). V dropped 3 bases and J dropped 0 bases, with 15 bases sitting between them. This CDR3 has 15 amino acids. CDR3 amino acids: CSARETGTSSYEQYF. The CDR3 nucleotides are TGCAGTGCTAGGGAAACGGGGACGAGCTCCTACGAGCAGTACTTC.

This chain uses TRBV4-2 with TRBJ1-4, with D hard to call. The germline gives CDR1 LGHNA, CDR2 YNFKEQ. V lost 7 bases, J lost 0 bases, and 12 bases lay in between. The CDR3 loop spans 15 amino acids. The CDR3 loop reads CASKRAFATNEKLFF. The CDR3 DNA reads as TGTGCCAGCAAGAGGGCCTTTGCAACTAATGAAAAACTGTTTTTT.

This clonotype was seen more than once but under ten times. The chain carries TRBV5-6 and TRBJ2-5; a weak D match, TRBD2 (6 bases). Germline V gene sequence: CDR1 SGHDT, CDR2 YYEEEE. This CDR3 has 13 residues. The V gene lost 4 bases and the J gene lost 9 bases, with 16 bases spanning the gap. The CDR3 is CASSLPGSKAQYF. In nucleotides, the CDR3 is TGTGCCAGCAGCCTGCCCGGGAGCAAGGCCCAGTACTTC.

V and J are TRBV12-3 or TRBV12-4 and TRBJ1-2; 8 bases align to TRBD1. V dropped 6 bases and J dropped 12; count of bases not matched to a gene: 6. The CDR3 extends over 11 amino acids. In DNA, the CDR3 is TGTGCCAGCAGCCAGGGGACAGGCCACACCTTC. Its protein product is CASSQGTGHTF.